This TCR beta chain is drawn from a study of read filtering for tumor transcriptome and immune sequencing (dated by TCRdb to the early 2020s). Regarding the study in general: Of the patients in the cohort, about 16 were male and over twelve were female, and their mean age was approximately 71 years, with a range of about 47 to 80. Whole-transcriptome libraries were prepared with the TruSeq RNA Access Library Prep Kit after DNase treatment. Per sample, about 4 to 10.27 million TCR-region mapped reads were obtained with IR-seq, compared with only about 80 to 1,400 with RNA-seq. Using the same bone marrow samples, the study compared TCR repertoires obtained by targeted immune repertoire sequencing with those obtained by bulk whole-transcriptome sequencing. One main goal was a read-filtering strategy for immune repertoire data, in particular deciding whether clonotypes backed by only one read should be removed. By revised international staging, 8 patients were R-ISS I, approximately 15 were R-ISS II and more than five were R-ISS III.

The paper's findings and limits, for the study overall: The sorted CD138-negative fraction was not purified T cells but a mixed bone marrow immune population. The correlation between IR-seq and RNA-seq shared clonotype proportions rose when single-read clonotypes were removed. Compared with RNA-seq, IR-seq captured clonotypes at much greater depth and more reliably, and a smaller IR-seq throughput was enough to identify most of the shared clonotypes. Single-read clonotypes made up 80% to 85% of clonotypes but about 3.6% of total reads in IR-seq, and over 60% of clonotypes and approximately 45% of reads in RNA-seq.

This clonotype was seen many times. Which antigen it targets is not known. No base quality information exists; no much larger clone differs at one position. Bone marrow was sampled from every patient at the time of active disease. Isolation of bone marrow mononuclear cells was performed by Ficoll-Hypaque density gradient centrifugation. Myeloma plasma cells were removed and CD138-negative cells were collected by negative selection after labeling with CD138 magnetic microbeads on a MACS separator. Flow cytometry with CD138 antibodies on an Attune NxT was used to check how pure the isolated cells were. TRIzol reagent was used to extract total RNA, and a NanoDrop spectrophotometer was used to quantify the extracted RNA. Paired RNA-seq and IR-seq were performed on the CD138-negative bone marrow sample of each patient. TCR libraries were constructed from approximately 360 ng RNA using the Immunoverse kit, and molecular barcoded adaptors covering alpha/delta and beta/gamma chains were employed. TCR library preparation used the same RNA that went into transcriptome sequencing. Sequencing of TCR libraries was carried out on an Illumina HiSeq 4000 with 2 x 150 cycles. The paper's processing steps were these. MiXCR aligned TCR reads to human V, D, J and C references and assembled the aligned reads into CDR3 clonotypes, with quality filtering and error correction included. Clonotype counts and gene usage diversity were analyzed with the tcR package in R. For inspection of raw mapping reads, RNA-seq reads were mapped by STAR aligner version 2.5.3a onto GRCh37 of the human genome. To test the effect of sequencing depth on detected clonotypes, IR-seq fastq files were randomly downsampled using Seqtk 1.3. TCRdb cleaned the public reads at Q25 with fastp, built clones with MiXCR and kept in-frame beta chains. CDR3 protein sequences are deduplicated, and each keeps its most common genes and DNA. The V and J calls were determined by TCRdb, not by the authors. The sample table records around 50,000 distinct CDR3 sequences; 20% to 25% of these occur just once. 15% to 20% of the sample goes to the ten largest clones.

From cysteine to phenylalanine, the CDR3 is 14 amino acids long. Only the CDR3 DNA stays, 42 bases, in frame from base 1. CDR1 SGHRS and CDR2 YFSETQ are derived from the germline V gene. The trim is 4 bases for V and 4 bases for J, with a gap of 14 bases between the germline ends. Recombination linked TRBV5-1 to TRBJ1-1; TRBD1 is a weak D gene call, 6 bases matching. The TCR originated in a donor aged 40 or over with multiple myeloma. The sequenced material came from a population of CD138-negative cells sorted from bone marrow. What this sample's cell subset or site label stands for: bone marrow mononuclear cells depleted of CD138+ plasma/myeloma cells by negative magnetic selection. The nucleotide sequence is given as TGCGCCAGCAGCCAACAAACAGGGTCCACTGAAGCTTTCTTT. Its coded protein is CASSQQTGSTEAFF.